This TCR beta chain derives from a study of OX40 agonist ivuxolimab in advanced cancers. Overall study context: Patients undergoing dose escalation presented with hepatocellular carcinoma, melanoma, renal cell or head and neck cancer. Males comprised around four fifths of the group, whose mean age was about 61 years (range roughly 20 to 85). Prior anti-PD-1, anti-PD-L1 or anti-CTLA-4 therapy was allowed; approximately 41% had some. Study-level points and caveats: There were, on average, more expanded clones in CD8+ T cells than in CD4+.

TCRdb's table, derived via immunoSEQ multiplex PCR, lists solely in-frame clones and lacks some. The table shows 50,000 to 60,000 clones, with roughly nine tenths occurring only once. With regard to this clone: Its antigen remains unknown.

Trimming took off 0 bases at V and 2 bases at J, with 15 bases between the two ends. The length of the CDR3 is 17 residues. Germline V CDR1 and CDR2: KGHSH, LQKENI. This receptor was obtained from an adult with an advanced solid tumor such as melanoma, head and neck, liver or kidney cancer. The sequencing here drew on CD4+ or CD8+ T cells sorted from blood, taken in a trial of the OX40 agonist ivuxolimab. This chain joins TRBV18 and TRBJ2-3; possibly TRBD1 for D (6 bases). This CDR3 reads CASSPPSRTVHTDTQYF. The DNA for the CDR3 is TGTGCCAGCTCACCACCGTCCCGGACAGTTCACACAGATACGCAGTATTTT. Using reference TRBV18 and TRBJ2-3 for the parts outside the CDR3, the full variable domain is NAGVMQNPRHLVRRRGQEARLRCSPMKGHSHVYWYRQLPEEGLKFMVYLQKENIIDESGMPKERFSAEFPKEGPSILRIQQVVRGDSAAYFCASSPPSRTVHTDTQYFGPGTRLTVL.